Presented here are 14 T cell receptor beta chains from one specimen sequenced in a study of T cells in Graves' hyperthyroidism and ophthalmopathy. Using RNA transcripts as the source, TCR beta CDR3 regions were amplified. The TCR CDR3 was amplified in a first-round RT-PCR using the HTBI primer set. TCRdb re-derived calls from the multiplex PCR reads in MiXCR, one entry per CDR3 protein. The data contain around 440,000 distinct CDR3 sequences, 15% to 19% of them singletons. Sequenced material: blood. The receptors derive from a woman aged 18-29 years with Graves' hyperthyroidism.

This clonotype was counted a few times. The V call is TRBV9, the J call TRBJ1-3; 10 nucleotides agree with TRBD1. This CDR3 contains 20 residues. Losses at the gene ends were 0 bases for V and 0 bases for J; bases not matched to a gene: 12. In germline, CDR1 is SGDLS, CDR2 YYNGEE. CDR3 protein: CASSVESRSGTGASGNTIYF. The CDR3 DNA is TGTGCCAGCAGCGTAGAGTCACGATCCGGGACAGGGGCCTCTGGAAACACCATATATTTT. The variable domain in full, with the rest retrieved from reference TRBV9 and TRBJ1-3, is DSGVTQTPKHLITATGQRVTLRCSPRSGDLSVYWYQQSLDQGLQFLIQYYNGEERAKGNILERFSAQQFPDLHSELNLSSLELGDSALYFCASSVESRSGTGASGNTIYFGEGSWLTVV.

This clonotype was counted at least ten times. The chain recombines TRBV20-1 with TRBJ2-5; a weak D match, TRBD1 (5 bases). V dropped 1 base and J dropped 4 bases, with 16 bases sitting between them. Germline CDR1 reads DFQATT; CDR2 reads SNEGSKA (reference sequence). The CDR3 consists of 15 residues. The CDR3 reads CSARVPNRRRETQYF. For the CDR3, the DNA is TGCAGTGCTAGAGTACCAAACAGGCGGAGAGAGACCCAGTACTTC.

This clonotype occurred many times. The CDR3 protein is CASSLPPSGSSYNEQFF. As DNA, the CDR3 is TGCGCCAGCAGCTTGCCCCCTAGCGGGAGCTCCTACAATGAGCAGTTCTTC. The gene calls are TRBV5-1 and TRBJ2-1, with TRBD2 identical over 10 bases. The V and J ends lost 1 base and 0 bases, in that order; junction bases with no gene match: 4. The CDR3 has 17 amino acids. Per germline, CDR1 SGHRS and CDR2 YFSETQ.

This clonotype has at least ten counts. The chain is built from TRBV7-3 and TRBJ1-1, with 7 positions matching TRBD1. V was clipped by 1 base and J by 11 bases; unmatched bases: 7. The CDR3 has 13 amino acids. CDR1 is SGHTA, CDR2 FQGTGA, per germline. The CDR3 region has the DNA TGTGCCAGCAGCTTAAGGGAGGGGGCGATGGCTTTCTTT. It yields the protein CASSLREGAMAFF.

This chain links TRBV24-1 with TRBJ2-2; 7 bases fit TRBD1. With V trimmed by 5 bases and J by 1 base, 15 bases remained unmatched. The CDR3 loop spans 19 amino acids. Germline V gene data show CDR1 as KGHDR and CDR2 as SFDVKD. CDR3 protein: CATSGAKSDRNRNTGELFF. The CDR3 bases are TGTGCCACCAGTGGGGCGAAATCGGACAGGAATCGGAACACCGGGGAGCTGTTTTTT.

The chain recombines TRBV10-3 with TRBJ1-2; possible D gene TRBD1, 5 bases. The V and J ends lost 4 bases and 6 bases respectively, with 18 bases between them. The CDR3 runs 15 residues. Germline CDR1 reads ENHRY; CDR2 reads SYGVKD. The CDR3 protein is CAISGGTLETDGYTF. The DNA for the CDR3 is TGTGCCATCAGTGGAGGGACCCTCGAGACGGATGGCTACACCTTC.

This clonotype was seen a handful of times. Being one base from a much bigger clone, this may be a read error. This likely comes from a read error, as the CDR3 has no conserved phenylalanine or tryptophan at its end. The chain employs TRBV20-1 and TRBJ1-1; D gene uncertain. The CDR3 loop spans 11 amino acids. V was shortened by 4 bases and J by 4 bases, with 7 bases between the two germline ends. Germline V gives CDR1 DFQATT, CDR2 SNEGSKA (reference sequence). The CDR3 region has the DNA TGCAGTGCTACGTGGGGCACTGAAGCTTTCCTT. Amino acid sequence: CSATWGTEAFL.

The chain uses TRBV4-2 and TRBJ2-2, with no clear D. Germline assignment: CDR1 LGHNA and CDR2 YNFKEQ. The CDR3 length is 15 residues. Trimming took 1 base from V and 4 from J, leaving 10 bases between them. CDR3 in amino acids: CASSQATYFTGELFF. CDR3 DNA: TGTGCCAGCAGCCAAGCAACGTACTTCACCGGGGAGCTGTTTTTT.

This clonotype was counted many times. The DNA for the CDR3 is TGTGCCAGTACCGACTCCTCCGGGACAGGCCTCACAGATACGCAGTATTTT. This encodes CASTDSSGTGLTDTQYF. This chain connects TRBV19 to TRBJ2-3, with 8 bases aligning to TRBD1. This CDR3 contains 17 residues. Germline-derived CDR1 and CDR2 are LNHDA and SQIVND (reference sequence). V dropped 7 bases and J dropped 2; count of bases not matched to a gene: 14.

In this sample, this clonotype turned up many times. The genes are TRBV18 and TRBJ2-1; TRBD2 matches 14 bases. The J segment lost 9 bases and the V segment lost 3 bases, leaving 4 bases of the junction unmatched. CDR3 length: 15 residues. Germline V gene sequence: CDR1 KGHSH, CDR2 LQKENI. The CDR3 spells CASSPGLAGDVEQFF. The CDR3 DNA sequence: TGTGCCAGCTCACCGGGACTAGCGGGGGATGTTGAGCAGTTCTTC.

There are many counts of this clonotype. The rearrangement uses TRBV13 and TRBJ2-1; TRBD1 matches at 11 bases. This CDR3 is 15 amino acids long. The V gene end was trimmed by 7 bases and the J gene end by 8 bases; junction bases not matched to a gene: 10. Germline assignment: CDR1 PRHDT and CDR2 FYEKMQ (reference sequence). CDR3 DNA: TGTGCCAGCAAGGGTCGGGGACAGGGGGAACATGAGCAGTTCTTC. Its protein is CASKGRGQGEHEQFF.

Turning to this clonotype: A much more abundant neighbour one base away suggests this may be a read error. V gene TRBV12-5 combines with J gene TRBJ2-7; D not certain. CDR3 length: 14 residues. The V and J ends lost 3 bases and 4 bases respectively, with 13 bases between them. Germline V gene data show CDR1 as LGHNT and CDR2 as FRNRAP. The CDR3 sequence: CASGLIGKVYEQYF. CDR3 bases: TGTGCTAGTGGTTTAATAGGGAAGGTATACGAGCAGTACTTC.

This clonotype was counted at least ten times. The chain combines TRBV11-2 with TRBJ2-2; possible D gene TRBD2, 5 bases. The CDR3 spans 15 residues. In germline, CDR1 is SGHAT, CDR2 FQNNGV. With 7 bases removed from V and 5 bases from J, the gap between germline ends came to 17 bases. CDR3 nucleotide sequence: TGTGCCAGCACCTACCCGGCGGGCAGAACCGGGGAGCTGTTTTTT. Its protein is CASTYPAGRTGELFF. Full variable domain (outside the CDR3, taken from reference TRBV11-2 and TRBJ2-2): EAGVAQSPRYKIIEKRQSVAFWCNPISGHATLYWYQQILGQGPKLLIQFQNNGVVDDSQLPKDRFSAERLKGVDSTLKIQPAKLEDSAVYLCASTYPAGRTGELFFGEGSRLTVL.

The chain employs TRBV7-9 and TRBJ2-3; tentative D call: TRBD1 (6 bases). The V and J ends lost 6 bases and 1 base respectively, with 17 bases between them. The CDR3 sequence is 16 residues long. The germline V gene encodes CDR1 SEHNR and CDR2 FQNEAQ (reference sequence). In nucleotides, the CDR3 is TGTGCCAGCAGTTCTGGACAGTTTTATGGCACAGATACGCAGTATTTT. Amino acid sequence: CASSSGQFYGTDTQYF.